This paragraph reports one T cell receptor beta chain. Per germline, CDR1 ENHRY and CDR2 SYGVKD. The CDR3 runs 12 residues. Trimming stripped 8 bases from V and 11 bases from J, with 18 bases between. This specimen comes from a study of cytomegalovirus exposure and HLA in healthy donors. Study at large: Of the donors genotyped, 398 in all, over 80% fell in the Caucasian-associated ancestry cluster.

Researchers ran the PCR with 60 Vbeta and 13 Jbeta primers. In the source study's methods: In a later analysis, the count reached 82 million or so unique TCR beta chains, with 10 million to 14 million shared. Only in-frame clones appear in the TCRdb table, and some are missing; sequencing was by immunoSEQ multiplex PCR. V, J and clone size were drawn from that table, and D and trimming were deduced from the DNA. The data hold tens of thousands of clones, with about four fifths observed a single time. The sequence was collected from a man aged 40-49 years in good health and CMV-seronegative. The V and J genes are TRBV10-3 and TRBJ1-1; D is perhaps TRBD1 (6 bases). Sequenced input: PBMCs. In DNA form, the CDR3 reads TGTGCCATCGCCCCACAGGGAATTGACGCTTTCTTT. Amino acid sequence: CAIAPQGIDAFF.